This T cell receptor beta chain was retrieved from a study of Tregs in tolerant kidney transplant recipients. Findings of the study overall: Tolerant patients' donor-specific Tregs expanded beyond overall Tregs, suggesting antigen-driven growth. No direct test of biological reproducibility was done here. For some patients, primers changed over time, blocking nucleotide-level comparison.

Points on this clone: Antigen specificity is unknown.

The table came from immunoSEQ multiplex PCR; TCRdb's copy has only in-frame clones and leaves some out. The sample records 65,000 to 85,000 clones, 91% being singletons. Recipients received nonmyeloablative bone marrow transplants from related graft donors, with transient mixed chimerism. Unstimulated Tregs (CD4+CD25+CD127-) and CD4+CD25- non-Tregs were sorted from PBMCs. There are 13 residues in the CDR3. Germline V lookup: CDR1 LNHDA, CDR2 SQIVND (reference sequence). V shed 9 bases, J shed 8 bases, and the junction held 11 bases outside the gene matches. This rearrangement joins TRBV19 to TRBJ1-2; 8 bases map to TRBD1. The sequence derives from a human patient who received a combined kidney and bone marrow transplant. The graft donor may account for some of the T cells. This material consisted of CD4+ T cells from blood (PBMCs), taken 24 months after the transplant. CDR3 nucleotide sequence: TGTGCCAGCCGGGGACAGGAGGTTGAAGGCTACACCTTC. Protein sequence: CASRGQEVEGYTF.